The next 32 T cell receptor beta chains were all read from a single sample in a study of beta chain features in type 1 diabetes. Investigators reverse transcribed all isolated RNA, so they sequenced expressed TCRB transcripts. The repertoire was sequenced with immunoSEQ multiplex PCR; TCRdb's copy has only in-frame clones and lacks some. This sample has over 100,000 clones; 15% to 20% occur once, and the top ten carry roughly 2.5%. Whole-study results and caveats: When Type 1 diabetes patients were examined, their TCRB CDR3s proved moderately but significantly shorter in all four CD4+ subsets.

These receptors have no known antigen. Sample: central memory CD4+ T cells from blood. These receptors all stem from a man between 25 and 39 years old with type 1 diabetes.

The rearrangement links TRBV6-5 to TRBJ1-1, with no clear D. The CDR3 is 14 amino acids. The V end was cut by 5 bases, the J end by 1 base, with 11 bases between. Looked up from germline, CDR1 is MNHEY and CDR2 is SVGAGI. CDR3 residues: CASSVEIGNTEAFF. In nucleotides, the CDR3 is TGTGCCAGCAGTGTGGAAATCGGGAACACTGAAGCTTTCTTT.

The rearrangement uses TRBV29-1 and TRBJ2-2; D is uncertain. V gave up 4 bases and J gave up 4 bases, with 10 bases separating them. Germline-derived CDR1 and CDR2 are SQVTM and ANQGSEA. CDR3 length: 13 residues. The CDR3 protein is CSVASLGTGELFF. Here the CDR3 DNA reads TGCAGCGTTGCCTCTCTAGGCACCGGGGAGCTGTTTTTT.

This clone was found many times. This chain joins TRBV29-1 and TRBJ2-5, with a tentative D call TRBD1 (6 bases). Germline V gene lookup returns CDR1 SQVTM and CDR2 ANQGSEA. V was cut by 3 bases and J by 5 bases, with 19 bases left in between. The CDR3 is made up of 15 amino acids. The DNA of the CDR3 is TGCAGCGTTGACCCCCATAACAGGGTTGGGGAGACCCAGTACTTC. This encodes CSVDPHNRVGETQYF. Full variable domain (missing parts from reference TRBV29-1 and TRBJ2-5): SAVISQKPSRDICQRGTSLTIQCQVDSQVTMMFWYRQQPGQSLTLIATANQGSEATYESGFVIDKFPISRPNLTFSTLTVSNMSPEDSSIYLCSVDPHNRVGETQYFGPGTRLLVL.

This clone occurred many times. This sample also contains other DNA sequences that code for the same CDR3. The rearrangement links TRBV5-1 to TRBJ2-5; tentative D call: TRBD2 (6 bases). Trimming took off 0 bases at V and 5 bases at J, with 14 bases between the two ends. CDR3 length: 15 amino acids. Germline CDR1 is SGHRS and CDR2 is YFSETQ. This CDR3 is CASSLGASAGETQYF. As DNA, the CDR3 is TGCGCCAGCAGCTTGGGTGCCTCGGCGGGGGAGACCCAGTACTTC. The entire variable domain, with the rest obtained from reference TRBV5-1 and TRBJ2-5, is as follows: KAGVTQTPRYLIKTRGQQVTLSCSPISGHRSVSWYQQTPGQGLQFLFEYFSETQRNKGNFPGRFSGRQFSNSRSEMNVSTLELGDSALYLCASSLGASAGETQYFGPGTRLLVL.

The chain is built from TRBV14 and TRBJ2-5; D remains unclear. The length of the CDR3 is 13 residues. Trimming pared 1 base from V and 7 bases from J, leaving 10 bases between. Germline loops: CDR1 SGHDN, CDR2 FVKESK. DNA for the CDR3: TGTGCCAGCAGCCAAGGCCCCGTGGGGACCCAGTACTTC. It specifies CASSQGPVGTQYF.

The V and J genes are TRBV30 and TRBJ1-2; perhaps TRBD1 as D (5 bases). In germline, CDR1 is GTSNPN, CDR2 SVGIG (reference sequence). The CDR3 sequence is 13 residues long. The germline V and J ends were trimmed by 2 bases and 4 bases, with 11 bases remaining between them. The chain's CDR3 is CAWSSGGPYGYTF. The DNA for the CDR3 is TGTGCCTGGAGTTCGGGGGGTCCCTATGGCTACACCTTC.

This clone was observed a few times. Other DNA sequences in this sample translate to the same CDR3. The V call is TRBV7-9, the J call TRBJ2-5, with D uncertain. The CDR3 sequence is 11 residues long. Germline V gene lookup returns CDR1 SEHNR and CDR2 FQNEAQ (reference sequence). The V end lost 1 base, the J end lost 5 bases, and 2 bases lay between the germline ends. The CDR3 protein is CASSLVETQYF. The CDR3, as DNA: TGTGCCAGCAGCTTAGTTGAGACCCAGTACTTC.

The CDR3 spells CASSDRGPGTSSGGELFF. The CDR3 DNA is TGTGCCAGCAGCGATCGCGGGCCAGGGACTAGCTCTGGCGGGGAGCTGTTTTTT. The chain recombines TRBV2 with TRBJ2-2, with 9 bases lining up with TRBD2. The CDR3 sequence is 18 residues long. Germline loops: CDR1 SNHLY, CDR2 FYNNEI. V shed 6 bases, J shed 7 bases, and the junction held 18 bases outside the gene matches.

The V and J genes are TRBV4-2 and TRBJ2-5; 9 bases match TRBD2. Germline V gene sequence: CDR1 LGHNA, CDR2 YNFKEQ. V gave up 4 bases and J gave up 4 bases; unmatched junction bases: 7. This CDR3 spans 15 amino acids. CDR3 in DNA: TGTGCCAGCAGCCCCTGGCGGGGGGGTTCAGAGACCCAGTACTTC. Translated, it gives CASSPWRGGSETQYF.

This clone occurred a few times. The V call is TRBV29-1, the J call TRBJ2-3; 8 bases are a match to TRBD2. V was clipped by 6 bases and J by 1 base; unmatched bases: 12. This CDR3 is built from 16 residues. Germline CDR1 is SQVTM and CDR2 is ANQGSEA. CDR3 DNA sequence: TGCAGCGTCGCCCGATCCGGGCGGGGGGGCACAGATACGCAGTATTTT. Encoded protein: CSVARSGRGGTDTQYF.

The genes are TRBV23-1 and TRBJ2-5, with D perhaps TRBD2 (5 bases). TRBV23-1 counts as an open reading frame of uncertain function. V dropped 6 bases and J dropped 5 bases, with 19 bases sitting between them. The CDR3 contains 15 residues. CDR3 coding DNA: TGCGCCAGCAGCCAAGAGGCCTCCCCGGGGGAGACCCAGTACTTC. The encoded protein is CASSQEASPGETQYF.

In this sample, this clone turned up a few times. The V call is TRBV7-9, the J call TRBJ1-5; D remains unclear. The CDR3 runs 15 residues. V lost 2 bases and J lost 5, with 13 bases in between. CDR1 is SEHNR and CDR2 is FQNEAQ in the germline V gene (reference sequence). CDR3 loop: CASSLLDGADQPQHF. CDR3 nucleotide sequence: TGTGCCAGCAGCTTACTTGACGGAGCGGATCAGCCCCAGCATTTT. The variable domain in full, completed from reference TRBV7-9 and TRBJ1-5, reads DTGVSQNPRHKITKRGQNVTFRCDPISEHNRLYWYRQTLGQGPEFLTYFQNEAQLEKSRLLSDRFSAERPKGSFSTLEIQRTEQGDSAMYLCASSLLDGADQPQHFGDGTRLSIL.

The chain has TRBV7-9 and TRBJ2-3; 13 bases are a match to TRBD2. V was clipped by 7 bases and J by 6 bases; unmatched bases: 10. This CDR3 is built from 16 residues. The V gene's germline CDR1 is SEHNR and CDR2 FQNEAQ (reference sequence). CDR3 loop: CASTGTSGAWADTQYF. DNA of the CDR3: TGTGCCAGCACCGGGACTAGCGGGGCGTGGGCGGATACGCAGTATTTT.

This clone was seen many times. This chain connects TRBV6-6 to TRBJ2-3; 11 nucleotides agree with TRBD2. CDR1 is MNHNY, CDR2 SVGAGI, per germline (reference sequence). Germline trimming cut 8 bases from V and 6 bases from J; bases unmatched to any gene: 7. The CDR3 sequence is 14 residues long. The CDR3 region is CASLLAGGQDTQYF. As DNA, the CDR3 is TGTGCCAGCCTTCTAGCGGGGGGCCAGGATACGCAGTATTTT.

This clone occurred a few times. Here the CDR3 DNA reads TGTGCCAGCAGCCAAGTCCTCTCGGAGGTGTCCTACGAGCAGTACTTC. Protein: CASSQVLSEVSYEQYF. This sequence joins TRBV4-2 and TRBJ2-7, with a weak D call TRBD2 (5 bases). Germline-derived CDR1 and CDR2 are LGHNA and YNFKEQ. Trimming removed 1 base at V and 1 base at J, with 14 bases between. CDR3 size: 16 residues.

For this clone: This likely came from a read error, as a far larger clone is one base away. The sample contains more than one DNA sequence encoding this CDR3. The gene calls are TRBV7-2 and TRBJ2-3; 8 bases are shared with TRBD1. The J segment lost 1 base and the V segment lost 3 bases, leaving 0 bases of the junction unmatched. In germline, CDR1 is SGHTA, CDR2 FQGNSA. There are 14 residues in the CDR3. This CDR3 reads CASSLGQGTDTQYF. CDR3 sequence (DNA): TGTGCCAGCAGCTTGGGACAGGGCACAGATACGCAGTATTTT.

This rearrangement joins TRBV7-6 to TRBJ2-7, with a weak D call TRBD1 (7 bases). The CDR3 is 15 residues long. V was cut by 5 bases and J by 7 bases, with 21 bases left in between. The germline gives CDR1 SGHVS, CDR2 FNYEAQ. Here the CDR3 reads CASSPLTGRKGEQYF. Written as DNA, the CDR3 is TGTGCCAGCAGCCCCCTGACAGGGAGGAAAGGAGAGCAGTACTTC.

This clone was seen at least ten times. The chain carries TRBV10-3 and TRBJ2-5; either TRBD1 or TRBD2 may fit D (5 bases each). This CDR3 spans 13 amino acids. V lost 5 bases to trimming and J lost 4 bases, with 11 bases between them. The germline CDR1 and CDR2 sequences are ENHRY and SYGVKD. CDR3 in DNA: TGTGCCATCAGTTCTAATGGGGGAGAGACCCAGTACTTC. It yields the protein CAISSNGGETQYF.

CDR3 nucleotides: TGTGCCAGCCGCAGGGACCCGCACAATGAGCAGTTCTTC. Encoded protein: CASRRDPHNEQFF. This chain joins TRBV25-1 and TRBJ2-1, with D tentatively TRBD1 or TRBD2 (5 bases each). Germline lookup yields CDR1 MGHDK and CDR2 SYGVNS. Trimming cost V 8 bases and J 5 bases, with 13 bases left between them. The CDR3 contains 13 residues.

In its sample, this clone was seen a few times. For the CDR3, the DNA is TGCGCCAGCAGCCCCGTTGGGGGGGGGAGCCAAGAGACCCAGTACTTC. It yields the protein CASSPVGGGSQETQYF. The V gene is TRBV5-1, the J gene TRBJ2-5, with 7 bases lining up with TRBD2. The germline gives CDR1 SGHRS, CDR2 YFSETQ. The CDR3 has 16 amino acids. With V trimmed by 4 bases and J by 1 base, 10 bases remained unmatched.

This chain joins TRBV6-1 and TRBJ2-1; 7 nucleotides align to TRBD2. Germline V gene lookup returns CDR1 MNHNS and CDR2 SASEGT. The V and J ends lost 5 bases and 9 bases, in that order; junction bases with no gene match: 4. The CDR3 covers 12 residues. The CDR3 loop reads CASSSPGGEQFF. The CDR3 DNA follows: TGTGCCAGCAGTTCTCCGGGGGGTGAGCAGTTCTTC.

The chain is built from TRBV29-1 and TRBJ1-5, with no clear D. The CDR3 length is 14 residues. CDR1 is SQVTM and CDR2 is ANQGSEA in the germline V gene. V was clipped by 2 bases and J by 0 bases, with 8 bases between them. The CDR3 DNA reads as TGCAGCGTTGAATGGACCCCTAGCAATCAGCCCCAGCATTTT. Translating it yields CSVEWTPSNQPQHF.

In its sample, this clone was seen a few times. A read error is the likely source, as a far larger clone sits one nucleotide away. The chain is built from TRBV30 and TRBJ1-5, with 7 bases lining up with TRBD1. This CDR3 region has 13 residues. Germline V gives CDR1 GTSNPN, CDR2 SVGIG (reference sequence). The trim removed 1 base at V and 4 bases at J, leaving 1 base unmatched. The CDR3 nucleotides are TGTGCCTGGAGTGGGGACAGAAATCAGCCCCAGCATTTT. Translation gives CAWSGDRNQPQHF.

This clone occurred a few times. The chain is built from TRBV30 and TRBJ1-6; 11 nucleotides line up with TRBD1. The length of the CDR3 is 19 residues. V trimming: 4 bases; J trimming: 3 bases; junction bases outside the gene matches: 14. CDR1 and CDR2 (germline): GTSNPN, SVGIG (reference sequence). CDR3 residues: CAWTSLSGQGANYNSPLHF. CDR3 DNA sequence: TGTGCCTGGACTTCACTCTCTGGACAGGGGGCGAACTATAATTCACCCCTCCACTTT.

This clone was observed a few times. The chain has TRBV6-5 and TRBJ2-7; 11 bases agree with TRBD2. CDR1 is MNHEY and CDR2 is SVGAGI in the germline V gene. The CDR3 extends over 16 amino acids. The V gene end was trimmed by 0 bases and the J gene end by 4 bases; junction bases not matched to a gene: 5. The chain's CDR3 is CASSYSLAGDPYEQYF. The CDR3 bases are TGTGCCAGCAGTTACTCACTAGCGGGGGACCCTTACGAGCAGTACTTC.

CDR3 nucleotide sequence: TGTGCCAGCAGTGACGACAGGGGCGTTCATGGCTACACCTTC. Translating gives CASSDDRGVHGYTF. The chain employs TRBV25-1 and TRBJ1-2; 8 bases line up with TRBD1. After removal of 3 bases from V and 6 bases from J, the junction contained 6 bases not matched to a gene. This CDR3 has 14 residues. Germline V gene lookup returns CDR1 MGHDK and CDR2 SYGVNS.

CDR3 in amino acids: CASSYVRTGGTDTQYF. CDR3 DNA sequence: TGTGCCAGCAGTTACGTTCGTACAGGGGGCACAGATACGCAGTATTTT. This rearrangement joins TRBV6-5 to TRBJ2-3; 7 bases map to TRBD1. V dropped 2 bases and J dropped 1; count of bases not matched to a gene: 6. In germline, CDR1 is MNHEY, CDR2 SVGAGI. The CDR3 is 16 residues long.

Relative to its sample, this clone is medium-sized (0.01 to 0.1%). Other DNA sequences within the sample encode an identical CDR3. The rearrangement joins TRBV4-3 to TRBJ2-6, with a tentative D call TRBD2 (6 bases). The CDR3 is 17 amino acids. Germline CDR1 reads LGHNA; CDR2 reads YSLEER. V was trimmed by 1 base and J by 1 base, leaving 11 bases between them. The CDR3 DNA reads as TGCGCCAGCAGCCAAGGCGCGGGGAGTTCTGGGGCCAACGTCCTGACTTTC. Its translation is CASSQGAGSSGANVLTF.

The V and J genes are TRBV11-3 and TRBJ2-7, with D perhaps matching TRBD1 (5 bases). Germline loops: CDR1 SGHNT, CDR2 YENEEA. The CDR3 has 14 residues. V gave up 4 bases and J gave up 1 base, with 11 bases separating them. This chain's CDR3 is CASSSTANSYEQYF. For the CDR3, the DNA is TGTGCCAGCAGCTCGACAGCCAATTCCTACGAGCAGTACTTC.

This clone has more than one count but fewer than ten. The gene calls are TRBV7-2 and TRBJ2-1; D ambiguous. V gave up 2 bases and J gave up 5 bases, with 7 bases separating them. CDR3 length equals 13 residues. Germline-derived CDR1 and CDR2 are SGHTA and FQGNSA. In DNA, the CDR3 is TGTGCCAGCAGCTTACCCAGCAACAATGAGCAGTTCTTC. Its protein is CASSLPSNNEQFF.

The CDR3 is CASSTGTRNEQFF. In DNA form, the CDR3 reads TGTGCCAGTAGTACCGGGACACGGAATGAGCAGTTCTTC. The chain recombines TRBV19 with TRBJ2-1, with D maybe TRBD1 (6 bases). V lost 4 bases and J 7 bases, leaving 11 bases between the germline ends. The CDR3 has 13 amino acids. Germline V gene data show CDR1 as LNHDA and CDR2 as SQIVND (reference sequence).

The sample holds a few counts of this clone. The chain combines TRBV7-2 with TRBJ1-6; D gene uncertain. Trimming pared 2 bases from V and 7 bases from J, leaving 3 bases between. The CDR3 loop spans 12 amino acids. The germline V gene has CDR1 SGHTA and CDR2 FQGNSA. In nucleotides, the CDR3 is TGTGCCAGCAGCTTATTGAATTCACCCCTCCACTTT. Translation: CASSLLNSPLHF.